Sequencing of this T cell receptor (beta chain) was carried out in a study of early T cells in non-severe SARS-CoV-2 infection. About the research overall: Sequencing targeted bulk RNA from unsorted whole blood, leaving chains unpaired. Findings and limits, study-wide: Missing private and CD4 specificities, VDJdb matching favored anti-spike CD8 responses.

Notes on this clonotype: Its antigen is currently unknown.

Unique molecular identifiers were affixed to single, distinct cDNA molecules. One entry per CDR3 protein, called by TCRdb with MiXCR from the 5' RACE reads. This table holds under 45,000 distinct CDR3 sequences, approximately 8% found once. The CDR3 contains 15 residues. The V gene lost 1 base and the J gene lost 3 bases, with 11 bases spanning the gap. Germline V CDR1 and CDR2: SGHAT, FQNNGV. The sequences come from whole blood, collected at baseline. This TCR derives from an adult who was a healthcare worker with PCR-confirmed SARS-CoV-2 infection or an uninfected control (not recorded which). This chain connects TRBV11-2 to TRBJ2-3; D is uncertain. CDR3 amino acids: CASSLGLGRTDTQYF. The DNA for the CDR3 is TGTGCCAGCAGCTTAGGGCTAGGACGAACAGATACGCAGTATTTT.